Reported below is one TCR beta chain. Its antigen is unidentified. These data are taken from a study of PD-1 blockade in classical Hodgkin lymphoma. General study findings and limits: Unlike CD8+ TCR diversity, which did not rise significantly by C4D1, CD4+ TCR diversity did. Patients who began taking nivolumab under 1 year after ASCT were left out.

Time point given: cycle 4 day 1 (C4D1), after 6 weeks of nivolumab. Brentuximab vedotin exposure varied, and every patient relapsed after autologous stem cell transplantation. Reported best responses ranged across complete response, partial response or progressive disease. Some clones are missing from TCRdb's copy, which holds only in-frame ones; the method was immunoSEQ multiplex PCR. Of around 92,000 clones in the sample, 65% to 85% were seen once. From germline, CDR1 is SGHTS and CDR2 YDEGEE. V lost 4 bases to trimming and J lost 0 bases, with 11 bases between them. The CDR3 extends over 14 amino acids.

This TCR was recovered from a human donor with classical Hodgkin lymphoma. The rearrangement joins TRBV5-8 to TRBJ2-7; a weak D match, TRBD1 (7 bases). The sample consisted of peripheral blood mononuclear cells (PBMCs), taken before the fourth cycle of nivolumab. The CDR3 is CASSRRDSSYEQYF. DNA for the CDR3: TGTGCCAGCAGCCGGAGGGACAGCTCCTACGAGCAGTACTTC.